The present T cell receptor (beta chain) was sequenced within a study of blood T cell repertoires in COVID-19. Study as a whole: COVID-19 samples, acute and convalescent, were from the United States, Italy and Spain. Sources were T cells, B-cell-depleted T cells, or PBMCs; the material itself was cDNA or gDNA.

Under the authors' procedure: Amplification of reference gene primers provided the estimated nucleated cell counts. Assay: immunoSEQ multiplex PCR; the TCRdb copy retains only in-frame clones and omits some. V and J calls and clone size follow that table, whereas D and trimming were derived from the DNA. The sample comprises about 150,000 clones, about three quarters of which are singletons, and roughly 1.5% rests with the top ten. Looked up from germline, CDR1 is MDHEN and CDR2 is SYDVKM. This CDR3 comprises 15 residues. The V segment lost 5 bases and the J segment 0 bases; nucleotides outside the gene matches: 3.

Sequencing was carried out using peripheral blood. The TCR sequence derives from a man older than 75 with acute or convalescent COVID-19. V and J are TRBV28 and TRBJ1-4, with TRBD1 matching over 7 bases. The CDR3 coding sequence is TGTGCCAGCAGTCTGGGACAGTCAACTAATGAAAAACTGTTTTTT. This translates into CASSLGQSTNEKLFF.